This T cell receptor beta chain was profiled in a study of T cells in women clearing cervical HPV infection. Turning to the study itself: Cases: HPV16-related CIN3 or worse on histology, a couple of invasive cancers. Case blood was drawn when the lesion was first found; control blood after infection became undetectable. Study-level results: CIN3+ cases had significantly higher TCR repertoire richness than controls, but evenness did not differ. T-cell numbers per sample were unknown and may explain richness differences.

About this clone: Its antigen is not identified. Read sequence stops 3 residues before the CDR3 end, and the germline J gene provides the missing end.

The data were produced by immunoSEQ multiplex PCR, yet TCRdb's version contains in-frame clones alone and is incomplete. This table holds about 34,000 clones. Germline V gene lookup returns CDR1 SGHVS and CDR2 FQNEAQ. CDR3 length equals 15 residues. V was cut by 1 base and J by 4 bases, with 14 bases left in between. The clonotype originates from a woman between 18 and 75 years old with a cervical HPV16 infection that either progressed to CIN3+ or cleared (not recorded which). The rearrangement joins TRBV7-8 to TRBJ2-7, with D hard to call. What was sequenced was blood buffy coat. CDR3 region: CASSLGLSLVYEQYF. The sequenced part of the CDR3 DNA is TGTGCCAGCAGCTTAGGTCTTAGTTTAGTTTACGAG.